Shown below are 30 T cell receptor beta chains from a single sample sequenced in a study of T cells in Graves' hyperthyroidism and ophthalmopathy. Amplification targeted TCR beta CDR3 regions from RNA transcripts. TCR CDR3 regions were first amplified by RT-PCR with HTBI primers. TCRdb fed the multiplex PCR reads into MiXCR, producing one record per CDR3 protein. Among roughly 650,000 distinct CDR3 sequences, about 16% were seen once, and the ten largest hold roughly 3.4%. Sequenced input: blood. The origin of the receptors is a woman in her thirties or forties with Graves' ophthalmopathy.

This clonotype was counted at least ten times. The V call is TRBV19, the J call TRBJ2-6, with TRBD1 matching over 7 bases. CDR1 LNHDA and CDR2 SQIVND come from the germline V gene (reference sequence). V lost 9 bases, J lost 0 bases, and 5 bases stayed unmatched. The CDR3 consists of 15 residues. CDR3 nucleotide sequence: TGTGCCAGCAGCCGGACAGGCTCTGGGGCCAACGTCCTGACTTTC. Its translation is CASSRTGSGANVLTF.

This clonotype was recorded at least ten times. The genes are TRBV28 and TRBJ1-1, with no clear D. V lost 3 bases and J lost 5, with 16 bases in between. CDR3 length: 15 amino acids. CDR1 MDHEN and CDR2 SYDVKM come from the germline V gene. The DNA of the CDR3 is TGTGCCAGCAGTTTTGAGCGCCTTTATGGTACTGAAGCTTTCTTT. Translation: CASSFERLYGTEAFF. The entire variable domain, with the rest obtained from reference TRBV28 and TRBJ1-1, is as follows: DVKVTQSSRYLVKRTGEKVFLECVQDMDHENMFWYRQDPGLGLRLIYFSYDVKMKEKGDIPEGYSVSREKKERFSLILESASTNQTSMYLCASSFERLYGTEAFFGQGTRLTVV.

This clonotype showed up many times. The chain has TRBV20-1 and TRBJ2-7; D is possibly TRBD1 (6 bases). The length of the CDR3 is 13 residues. The ends were cut back, 7 bases at V and 2 bases at J, with 15 bases in the middle. Germline values: CDR1 DFQATT, CDR2 SNEGSKA (reference sequence). The CDR3 bases are TGCAGTGTTCAGGGGCAGGGAACCTACGAGCAGTACTTC. Protein product: CSVQGQGTYEQYF.

This clonotype was counted at least ten times. The rearrangement links TRBV6-5 to TRBJ2-5; 10 bases align to TRBD1. CDR1 and CDR2 from the germline V gene are MNHEY and SVGAGI. The CDR3 runs 16 residues. The V and J ends lost 3 bases and 4 bases, in that order; junction bases with no gene match: 8. Written as DNA, the CDR3 is TGTGCCAGCAGTTATGGGGACAGGGGTTTCGGAGAGACCCAGTACTTC. Residues: CASSYGDRGFGETQYF.

This clonotype was counted ten times or more. V is TRBV6-1 and J is TRBJ1-2, with TRBD1 identical over 7 bases. The CDR3 runs to 15 residues. The V and J ends lost 0 bases and 3 bases, in that order; junction bases with no gene match: 4. Germline V CDR1 and CDR2: MNHNS, SASEGT. The CDR3 DNA is TGTGCCAGCAGTGAAGCGGAGACAGGGCACTATGGCTACACCTTC. Encoded protein: CASSEAETGHYGYTF.

This clonotype was seen at least ten times. The gene calls are TRBV30 and TRBJ2-5, with no clear D. The CDR3 spans 14 residues. V lost 0 bases and J lost 4, with 12 bases in between. From germline, CDR1 is GTSNPN and CDR2 SVGIG (reference sequence). CDR3 protein: CAWSVLGSLETQYF. The CDR3 DNA reads as TGTGCCTGGAGTGTACTTGGCTCATTAGAGACCCAGTACTTC.

The sample holds many counts of this clonotype. V gene TRBV20-1 combines with J gene TRBJ1-4, with a possible D match to TRBD1 (6 bases). Germline-derived CDR1 and CDR2 are DFQATT and SNEGSKA (reference sequence). V was cut by 3 bases and J by 0 bases, with 11 bases left in between. This CDR3 comprises 15 residues. For the CDR3, the DNA is TGCAGTGCTAGTCGAAAGGGGGCAACTAATGAAAAACTGTTTTTT. Translated: CSASRKGATNEKLFF.

This clonotype turned up a few times. The J gene is TRBJ2-7, the V gene TRBV5-5, with unresolved D. Trimming left V 4 bases short and J 3 bases short, with 11 bases between. Germline values: CDR1 SGHKS, CDR2 YYEKEE (reference sequence). This CDR3 contains 13 residues. CDR3 amino acids: CASSPFPYYEQYF. In DNA form, the CDR3 reads TGTGCCAGCAGCCCCTTCCCTTACTACGAGCAGTACTTC.

This clonotype was seen just once. Given a much more abundant clone one base away, this may be a read error. This chain connects TRBV27 to TRBJ2-7; D gene uncertain. The CDR3 is made up of 16 amino acids. V gave up 2 bases and J gave up 7 bases, with 21 bases separating them. Looked up from germline, CDR1 is MNHEY and CDR2 is SMNVEV (reference sequence). This chain's CDR3 is CASSLGEEGARREQYF. The CDR3 bases are TGTGCCAGCAGTTTAGGCGAGGAAGGTGCCCGCAGGGAGCAGTACTTC.

The table lists this clonotype with many counts. The rearrangement joins TRBV5-1 to TRBJ1-2; no clear D. The CDR3 sequence is 13 residues long. CDR1 SGHRS and CDR2 YFSETQ come from the germline V gene. Trimming removed 2 bases at V and 5 bases at J, with 10 bases between. CDR3 protein: CASSFGVAYGYTF. The CDR3 DNA follows: TGCGCCAGCAGCTTTGGGGTTGCTTATGGCTACACCTTC.

This clonotype was counted only a few times. This chain links TRBV15 with TRBJ2-5; 9 bases are a match to TRBD2. V lost 0 bases and J lost 4; bases outside the gene matches: 6. The CDR3 extends over 16 amino acids. CDR1 and CDR2 (germline): LNHNV, YYDKDF (reference sequence). The CDR3 region has the DNA TGTGCCACCAGCAGAGAGCTAGCGGGGTTTCGAGAGACCCAGTACTTC. Its protein product is CATSRELAGFRETQYF.

This clonotype appeared many times. CDR3 sequence: CASSPAGGGGNSPLHF. The CDR3 nucleotides are TGTGCCAGCAGTCCAGCGGGTGGGGGAGGGAATTCACCCCTCCACTTT. V and J are TRBV28 and TRBJ1-6, with D possibly TRBD1 on 5 matching bases. This CDR3 has 16 residues. In germline, CDR1 is MDHEN, CDR2 SYDVKM. Trimming left V 5 bases short and J 7 bases short, with 18 bases between.

In this sample, this clonotype turned up many times. The chain recombines TRBV11-2 with TRBJ2-7; TRBD2 matches 7 bases. Trimming took 2 bases from V and 3 from J; bases not matched to a gene: 7. Looked up from germline, CDR1 is SGHAT and CDR2 is FQNNGV. CDR3 length equals 15 residues. CDR3 protein: CASSLRASGNYEQYF. CDR3 nucleotide sequence: TGTGCCAGCAGCTTAAGGGCTAGCGGAAACTACGAGCAGTACTTC.

CDR3 loop: CAWRARRDRKKDPGELFF. The CDR3 nucleotides read TGTGCCTGGAGGGCCCGACGGGACAGAAAAAAAGATCCCGGGGAGCTGTTTTTT. V usage is TRBV30 and J usage is TRBJ2-2, with TRBD1 identical over 7 bases. Germline CDR1 is GTSNPN and CDR2 is SVGIG (reference sequence). V lost 3 bases, J lost 6 bases, and 19 bases stayed unmatched. The CDR3 loop spans 18 amino acids.

This clonotype was counted many times. This chain uses TRBV20-1 with TRBJ2-5; D is possibly TRBD2 (7 bases). The CDR3 sequence is 14 residues long. V was shortened by 1 base and J by 2 bases, with 11 bases between the two germline ends. Germline lookup yields CDR1 DFQATT and CDR2 SNEGSKA (reference sequence). This CDR3 is CSARAGGAQETQYF. The CDR3 DNA reads TGCAGTGCTAGAGCTGGGGGGGCACAAGAGACCCAGTACTTC.

This clonotype was detected a few times. This sequence joins TRBV5-1 and TRBJ2-1; D gene ambiguous. In germline, CDR1 is SGHRS, CDR2 YFSETQ. V lost 4 bases and J 8 bases, leaving 10 bases between the germline ends. There are 12 residues in the CDR3. CDR3 sequence (DNA): TGCGCCAGCAGCATCGGAGAGGATGAGCAGTTCTTC. Its protein is CASSIGEDEQFF.

The chain joins TRBV7-3 to TRBJ1-3; D might be TRBD1 (5 bases). CDR3 length equals 16 residues. V lost 4 bases and J 8 bases, leaving 21 bases between the germline ends. Germline V lookup: CDR1 SGHTA, CDR2 FQGTGA. CDR3: CASSYEVGGCVDTIYF. DNA for the CDR3: TGTGCCAGCAGCTATGAGGTCGGGGGTTGTGTGGACACCATATATTTT.

The chain is built from TRBV4-1 and TRBJ1-5, with D unclear. This CDR3 is built from 14 residues. The germline V gene has CDR1 MGHRA and CDR2 YSYEKL. Trimming took off 5 bases at V and 5 bases at J, with 13 bases between the two ends. CDR3 DNA sequence: TGCGCCAGCAGCATCTGGGCCTCGGATCAGCCCCAGCATTTT. Protein sequence: CASSIWASDQPQHF.

A note on this clonotype: A read error may explain this, as a much larger clone is one base away. The rearrangement links TRBV7-2 to TRBJ2-1; D possibly corresponds to TRBD2 (7 bases). CDR3 length: 18 amino acids. V lost 1 base and J lost 3, with 19 bases in between. Germline V gives CDR1 SGHTA, CDR2 FQGNSA. The CDR3 DNA sequence: TGTGCCAGCAGCTTAGTAGTAGGGGGGGGGGCTGGCTACAATGAGCAGTTCTTC. Protein sequence: CASSLVVGGGAGYNEQFF.

The rearrangement links TRBV7-9 to TRBJ1-1, with D possibly TRBD1 on 5 matching bases. With 3 bases removed from V and 1 base from J, the gap between germline ends came to 15 bases. CDR1 and CDR2 from the germline V gene are SEHNR and FQNEAQ (reference sequence). This CDR3 is 16 amino acids long. CDR3 nucleotide sequence: TGTGCCAGCAGCTTTCCGCCAGGGAGACCGAACACTGAAGCTTTCTTT. It encodes CASSFPPGRPNTEAFF.

CDR3 residues: CSVLEETQYF. Here the CDR3 DNA reads TGCAGCGTTTTAGAAGAGACCCAGTACTTC. This chain uses TRBV29-1 with TRBJ2-5; D remains ambiguous. CDR3 size: 10 residues. V lost 5 bases, J lost 3 bases, and 4 bases lay in between. Germline-derived CDR1 and CDR2 are SQVTM and ANQGSEA.

This chain joins TRBV12-3 or TRBV12-4 and TRBJ1-5; 8 nucleotides match TRBD1. The length of the CDR3 is 14 residues. V lost 1 base, J lost 6 bases, and 2 bases stayed unmatched. The CDR3 loop reads CASSLGQGFQPQHF. DNA for the CDR3: TGTGCCAGCAGTTTAGGACAGGGGTTTCAGCCCCAGCATTTT.

In its sample, this clonotype was seen a few times. This CDR3 reads CASSLDGRGKETQYF. The CDR3 DNA sequence: TGCGCCAGCAGCCTGGACGGACGGGGCAAGGAGACCCAGTACTTC. The chain employs TRBV5-1 and TRBJ2-5, with D perhaps being TRBD1 or TRBD2 (5 bases each). This CDR3 region has 15 residues. V was clipped by 4 bases and J by 5 bases, with 18 bases between them. CDR1 SGHRS and CDR2 YFSETQ come from the germline V gene.

This clonotype was counted many times. This rearrangement joins TRBV5-1 to TRBJ1-6, with D tentatively TRBD1 (6 bases). The V end lost 0 bases, the J end lost 8 bases, and 9 bases lay between the germline ends. Germline values: CDR1 SGHRS, CDR2 YFSETQ. The CDR3 spans 14 residues. For the CDR3, the DNA is TGCGCCAGCAGCTTGGGACAGGTGTATTCACCCCTCCACTTT. It translates to CASSLGQVYSPLHF.

Remarks on this clonotype: A much larger clone lies a single base off, so this may be a read error. This chain uses TRBV20-1 with TRBJ1-6; D is undetermined. Germline V gives CDR1 DFQATT, CDR2 SNEGSKA (reference sequence). The CDR3 spans 14 residues. V was clipped by 3 bases and J by 7 bases, with 13 bases between them. DNA for the CDR3: TGCAGTGCTAGCCCGGGTAGCACAAATTCACCCCTCCACTTT. Translated, it gives CSASPGSTNSPLHF.

In its sample, this clonotype was seen many times. The rearrangement uses TRBV19 and TRBJ2-7; D might be TRBD1 or TRBD2, each matching 5 bases. Trimming shortened V by 4 bases and J by 3 bases, and 10 bases separated the two germline ends. The CDR3 totals 13 residues. Germline CDR1 is LNHDA and CDR2 is SQIVND (reference sequence). CDR3 nucleotide sequence: TGTGCCAGTAGTAGGGACGGGTACTACGAGCAGTACTTC. Translating it yields CASSRDGYYEQYF.

This clonotype came up a few times. The chain joins TRBV10-3 to TRBJ2-2; no definite D call. This CDR3 has 14 residues. The V and J ends lost 9 bases and 1 base respectively, with 12 bases between them. CDR1 and CDR2 from the germline V gene are ENHRY and SYGVKD. DNA for the CDR3: TGTGCCATAAAATCGGGCTTGAACACCGGGGAGCTGTTTTTT. This encodes CAIKSGLNTGELFF.

This clonotype was observed many times. This chain links TRBV28 with TRBJ1-2; 9 positions agree with TRBD1. With 6 bases clipped from V and 7 bases from J, the junction kept 9 bases outside the gene matches. From germline, CDR1 is MDHEN and CDR2 SYDVKM. This CDR3 spans 14 amino acids. CDR3: CASRIEQGAGGYTF. Written as DNA, the CDR3 is TGTGCCAGCAGAATCGAACAGGGGGCAGGTGGCTACACCTTC.

Many counts were recorded for this clonotype. The chain carries TRBV11-2 and TRBJ2-7; tentative D call: TRBD2 (5 bases). The germline V and J ends were trimmed by 1 base and 3 bases, with 10 bases remaining between them. This CDR3 is 14 amino acids long. The V gene's germline CDR1 is SGHAT and CDR2 FQNNGV. The CDR3 coding sequence is TGTGCCAGCAGCTTAGCTGCTGGGAGCTACGAGCAGTACTTC. It specifies CASSLAAGSYEQYF.

This rearrangement joins TRBV19 to TRBJ1-5; perhaps TRBD1 as D (6 bases). This CDR3 has 17 residues. Germline assignment: CDR1 LNHDA and CDR2 SQIVND (reference sequence). Trimming cost V 0 bases and J 6 bases, with 18 bases left between them. This chain's CDR3 is CASSIDGRRTAGQPQHF. The CDR3 DNA reads as TGTGCCAGTAGTATAGATGGGCGGCGGACAGCAGGTCAGCCCCAGCATTTT.